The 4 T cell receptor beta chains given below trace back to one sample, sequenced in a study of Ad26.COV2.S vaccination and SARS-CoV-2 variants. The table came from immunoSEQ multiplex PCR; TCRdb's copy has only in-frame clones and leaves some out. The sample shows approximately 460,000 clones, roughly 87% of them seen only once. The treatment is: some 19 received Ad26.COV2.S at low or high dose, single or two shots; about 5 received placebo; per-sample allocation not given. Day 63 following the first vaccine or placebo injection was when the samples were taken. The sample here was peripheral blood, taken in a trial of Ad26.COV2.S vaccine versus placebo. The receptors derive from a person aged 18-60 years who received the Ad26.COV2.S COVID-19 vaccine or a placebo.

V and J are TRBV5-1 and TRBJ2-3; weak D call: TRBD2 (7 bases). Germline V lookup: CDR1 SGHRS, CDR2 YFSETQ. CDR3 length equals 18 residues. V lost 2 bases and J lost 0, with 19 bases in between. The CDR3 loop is CASSFPPSGGGSTDTQYF. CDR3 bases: TGCGCCAGCAGCTTCCCACCTAGTGGCGGGGGCAGCACAGATACGCAGTATTTT.

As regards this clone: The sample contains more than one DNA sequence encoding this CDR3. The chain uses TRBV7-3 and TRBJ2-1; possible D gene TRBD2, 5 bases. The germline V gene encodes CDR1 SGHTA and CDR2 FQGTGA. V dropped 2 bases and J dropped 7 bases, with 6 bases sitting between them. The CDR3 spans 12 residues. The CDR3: CASSLGRNEQFF. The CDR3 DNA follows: TGTGCCAGCAGCTTAGGGAGAAATGAGCAGTTCTTC. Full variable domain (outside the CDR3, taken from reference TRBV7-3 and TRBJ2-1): GAGVSQTPSNKVTEKGKYVELRCDPISGHTALYWYRQSLGQGPEFLIYFQGTGAADDSGLPNDRFFAVRPEGSVSTLKIQRTERGDSAVYLCASSLGRNEQFFGPGTRLTVL.

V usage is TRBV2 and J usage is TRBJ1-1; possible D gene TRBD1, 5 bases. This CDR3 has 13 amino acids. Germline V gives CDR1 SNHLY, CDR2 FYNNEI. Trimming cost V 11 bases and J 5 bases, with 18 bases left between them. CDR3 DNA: TGTGCCCCTCTAAGGCGGGGGGGTACTGAAGCTTTCTTT. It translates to CAPLRRGGTEAFF.

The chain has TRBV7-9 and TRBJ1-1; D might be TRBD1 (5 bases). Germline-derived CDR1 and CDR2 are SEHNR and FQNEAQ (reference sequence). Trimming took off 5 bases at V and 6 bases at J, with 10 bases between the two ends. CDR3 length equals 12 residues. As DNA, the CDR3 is TGTGCCAGCAGCCTTCAGGGTCCTGAAGCTTTCTTT. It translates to CASSLQGPEAFF.